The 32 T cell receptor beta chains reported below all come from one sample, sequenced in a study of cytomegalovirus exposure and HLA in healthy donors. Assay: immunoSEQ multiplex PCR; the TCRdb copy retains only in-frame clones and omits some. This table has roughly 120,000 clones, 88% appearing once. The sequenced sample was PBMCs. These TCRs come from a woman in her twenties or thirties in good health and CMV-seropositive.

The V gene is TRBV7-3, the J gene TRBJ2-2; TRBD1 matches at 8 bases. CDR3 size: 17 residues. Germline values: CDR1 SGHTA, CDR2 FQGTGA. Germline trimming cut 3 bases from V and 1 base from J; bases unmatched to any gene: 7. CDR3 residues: CASSFPTGTGNTGELFF. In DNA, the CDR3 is TGTGCCAGCAGCTTCCCTACCGGGACAGGGAACACCGGGGAGCTGTTTTTT.

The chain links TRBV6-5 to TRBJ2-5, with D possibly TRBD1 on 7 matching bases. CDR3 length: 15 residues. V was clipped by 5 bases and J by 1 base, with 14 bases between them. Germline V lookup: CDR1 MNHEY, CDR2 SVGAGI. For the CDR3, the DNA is TGTGCCAGCAGTCCCACTCAGGGGGGCCAAGAGACCCAGTACTTC. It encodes CASSPTQGGQETQYF.

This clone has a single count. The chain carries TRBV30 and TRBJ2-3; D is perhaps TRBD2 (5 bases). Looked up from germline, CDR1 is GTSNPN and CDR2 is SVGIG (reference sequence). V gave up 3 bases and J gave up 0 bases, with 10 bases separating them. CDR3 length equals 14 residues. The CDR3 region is CAWSEGFSTDTQYF. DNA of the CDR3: TGTGCCTGGAGCGAGGGTTTTAGCACAGATACGCAGTATTTT. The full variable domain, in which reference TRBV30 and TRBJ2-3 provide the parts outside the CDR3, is SQTIHQWPATLVQPVGSPLSLECTVEGTSNPNLYWYRQAAGRGLQLLFYSVGIGQISSEVPQNLSASRPQDRQFILSSKKLLLSDSGFYLCAWSEGFSTDTQYFGPGTRLTVL.

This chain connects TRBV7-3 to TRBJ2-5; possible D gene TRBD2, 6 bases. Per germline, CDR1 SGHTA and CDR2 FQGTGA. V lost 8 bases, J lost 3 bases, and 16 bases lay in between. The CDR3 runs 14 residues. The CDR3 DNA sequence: TGTGCCAGCGCCATGGGGGGAGCTAAAGAGACCCAGTACTTC. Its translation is CASAMGGAKETQYF.

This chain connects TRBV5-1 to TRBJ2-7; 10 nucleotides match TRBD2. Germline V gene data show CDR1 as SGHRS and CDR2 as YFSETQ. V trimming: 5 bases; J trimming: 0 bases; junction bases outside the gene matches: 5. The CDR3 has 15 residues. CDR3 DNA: TGCGCCAGCAGTCATAGCGGGGGGCCCTCCTACGAGCAGTACTTC. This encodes CASSHSGGPSYEQYF.

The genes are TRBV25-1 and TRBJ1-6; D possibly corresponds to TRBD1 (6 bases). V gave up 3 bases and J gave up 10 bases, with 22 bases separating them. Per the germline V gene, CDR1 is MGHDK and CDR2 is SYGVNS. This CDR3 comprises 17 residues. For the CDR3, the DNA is TGTGCCAGCAGTGACGCCTCAACAGGGAATCGTCGCTCACCCCTCCACTTT. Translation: CASSDASTGNRRSPLHF.

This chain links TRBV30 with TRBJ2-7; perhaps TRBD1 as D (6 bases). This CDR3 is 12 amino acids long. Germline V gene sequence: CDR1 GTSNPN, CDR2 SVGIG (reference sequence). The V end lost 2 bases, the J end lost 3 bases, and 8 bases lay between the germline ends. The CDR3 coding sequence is TGTGCCTGGAGTAAAGGGGGCTACGAGCAGTACTTC. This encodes CAWSKGGYEQYF.

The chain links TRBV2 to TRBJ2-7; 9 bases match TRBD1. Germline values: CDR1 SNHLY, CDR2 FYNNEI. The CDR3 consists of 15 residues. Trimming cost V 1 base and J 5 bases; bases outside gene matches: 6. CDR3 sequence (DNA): TGTGCCAGCAGTGAAGGGACAGGGGTGAGGGACGAGCAGTACTTC. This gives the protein CASSEGTGVRDEQYF.

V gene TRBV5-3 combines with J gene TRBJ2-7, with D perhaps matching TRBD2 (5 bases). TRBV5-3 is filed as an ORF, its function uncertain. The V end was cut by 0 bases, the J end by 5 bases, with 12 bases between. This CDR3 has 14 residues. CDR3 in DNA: TGTGCCAGAAGCTTGGTGAGGGTTAGAAACGAGCAGTACTTC. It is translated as CARSLVRVRNEQYF.

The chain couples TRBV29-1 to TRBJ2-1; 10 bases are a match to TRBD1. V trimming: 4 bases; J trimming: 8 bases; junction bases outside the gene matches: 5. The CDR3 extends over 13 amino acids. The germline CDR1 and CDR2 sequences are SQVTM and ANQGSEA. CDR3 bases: TGCAGCGTTGCGGGACAGGGGCTGGATGAGCAGTTCTTC. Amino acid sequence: CSVAGQGLDEQFF.

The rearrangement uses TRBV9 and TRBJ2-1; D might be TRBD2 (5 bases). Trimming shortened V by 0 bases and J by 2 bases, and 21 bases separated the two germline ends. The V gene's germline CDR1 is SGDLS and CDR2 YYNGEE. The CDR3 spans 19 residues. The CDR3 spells CASSVVATSVTSPYNEQFF. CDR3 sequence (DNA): TGTGCCAGCAGCGTAGTAGCGACCTCGGTCACCTCCCCCTACAATGAGCAGTTCTTC.

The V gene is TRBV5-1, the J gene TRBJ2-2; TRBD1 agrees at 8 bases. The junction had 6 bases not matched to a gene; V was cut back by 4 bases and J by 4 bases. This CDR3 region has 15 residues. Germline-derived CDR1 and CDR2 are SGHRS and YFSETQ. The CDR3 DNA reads TGCGCCAGCAGCAGTGCCAGGGGGCTCACCGGGGAGCTGTTTTTT. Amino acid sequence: CASSSARGLTGELFF. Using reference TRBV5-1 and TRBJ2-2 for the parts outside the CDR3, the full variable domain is KAGVTQTPRYLIKTRGQQVTLSCSPISGHRSVSWYQQTPGQGLQFLFEYFSETQRNKGNFPGRFSGRQFSNSRSEMNVSTLELGDSALYLCASSSARGLTGELFFGEGSRLTVL.

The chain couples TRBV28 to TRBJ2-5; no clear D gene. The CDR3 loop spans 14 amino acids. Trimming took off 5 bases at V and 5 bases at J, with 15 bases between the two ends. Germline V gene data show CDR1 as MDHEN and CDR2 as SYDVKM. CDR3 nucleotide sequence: TGTGCCAGCAGTCCCGCGGCCCAGCGCGAGACCCAGTACTTC. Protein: CASSPAAQRETQYF.

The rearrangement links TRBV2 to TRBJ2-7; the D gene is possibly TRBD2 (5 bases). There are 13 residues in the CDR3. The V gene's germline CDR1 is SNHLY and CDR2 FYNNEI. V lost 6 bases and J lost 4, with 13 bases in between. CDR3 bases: TGTGCCAGCAGGGACCTCTCGGGGTACGAGCAGTACTTC. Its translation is CASRDLSGYEQYF. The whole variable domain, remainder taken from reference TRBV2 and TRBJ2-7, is EPEVTQTPSHQVTQMGQEVILRCVPISNHLYFYWYRQILGQKVEFLVSFYNNEISEKSEIFDDQFSVERPDGSNFTLKIRSTKLEDSAMYFCASRDLSGYEQYFGPGTRLTVT.

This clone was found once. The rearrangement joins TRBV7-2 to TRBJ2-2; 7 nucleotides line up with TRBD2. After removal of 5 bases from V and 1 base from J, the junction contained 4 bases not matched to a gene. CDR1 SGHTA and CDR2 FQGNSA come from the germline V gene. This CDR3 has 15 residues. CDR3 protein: CASSRGGVNTGELFF. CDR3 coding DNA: TGTGCCAGCAGCCGCGGGGGAGTGAACACCGGGGAGCTGTTTTTT. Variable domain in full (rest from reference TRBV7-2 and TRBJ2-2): GAGVSQSPSNKVTEKGKDVELRCDPISGHTALYWYRQSLGQGLEFLIYFQGNSAPDKSGLPSDRFSAERTGGSVSTLTIQRTQQEDSAVYLCASSRGGVNTGELFFGEGSRLTVL.

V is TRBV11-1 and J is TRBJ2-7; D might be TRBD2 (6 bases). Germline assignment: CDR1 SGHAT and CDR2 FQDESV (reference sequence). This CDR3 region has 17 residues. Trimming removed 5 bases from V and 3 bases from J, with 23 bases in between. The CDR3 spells CASSLGTSRRPLYEQYF. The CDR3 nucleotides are TGTGCCAGCAGCCTGGGGACTTCCCGACGACCCCTCTACGAGCAGTACTTC.

The CDR3 loop reads CASSYSGRYSNEQFF. The CDR3 bases are TGTGCCAGCAGTTACTCCGGGAGGTACTCCAATGAGCAGTTCTTC. The genes are TRBV6-5 and TRBJ2-1; 7 nucleotides agree with TRBD2. CDR1 is MNHEY, CDR2 SVGAGI, per germline. V dropped 0 bases and J dropped 6; count of bases not matched to a gene: 5. This CDR3 contains 15 residues.

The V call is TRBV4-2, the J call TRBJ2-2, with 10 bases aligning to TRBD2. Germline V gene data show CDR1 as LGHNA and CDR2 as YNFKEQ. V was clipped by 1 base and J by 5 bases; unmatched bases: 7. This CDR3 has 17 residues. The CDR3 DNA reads TGTGCCAGCAGCCAAGTGGTAGGAGCGGGAGGGACCGGGGAGCTGTTTTTT. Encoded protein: CASSQVVGAGGTGELFF.

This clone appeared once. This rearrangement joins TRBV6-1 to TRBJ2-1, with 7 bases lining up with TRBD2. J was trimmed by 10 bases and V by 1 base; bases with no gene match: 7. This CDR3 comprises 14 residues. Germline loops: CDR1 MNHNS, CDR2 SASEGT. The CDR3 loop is CASSEVAGSLEQFF. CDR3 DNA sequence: TGTGCCAGCAGTGAAGTAGCGGGTAGTTTGGAGCAGTTCTTC.

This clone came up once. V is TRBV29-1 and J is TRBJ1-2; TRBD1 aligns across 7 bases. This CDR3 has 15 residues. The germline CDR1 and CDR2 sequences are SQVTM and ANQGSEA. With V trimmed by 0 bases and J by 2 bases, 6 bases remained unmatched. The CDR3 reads CSVEDLDRTNYGYTF. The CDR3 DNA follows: TGCAGCGTTGAAGATTTGGACAGGACGAACTATGGCTACACCTTC.

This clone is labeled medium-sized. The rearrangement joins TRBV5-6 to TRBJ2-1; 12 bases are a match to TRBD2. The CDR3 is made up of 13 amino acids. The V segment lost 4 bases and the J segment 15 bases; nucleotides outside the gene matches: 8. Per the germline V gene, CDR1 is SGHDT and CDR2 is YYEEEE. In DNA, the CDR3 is TGTGCCAGCAGCCCTGGACTAGCGGGGCCCTCGTTCTTC. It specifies CASSPGLAGPSFF.

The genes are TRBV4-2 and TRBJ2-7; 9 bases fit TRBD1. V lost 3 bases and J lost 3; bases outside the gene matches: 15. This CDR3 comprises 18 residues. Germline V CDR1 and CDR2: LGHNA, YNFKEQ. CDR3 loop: CASSQEGTGSLEFYEQYF. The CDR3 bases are TGTGCCAGCAGCCAGGAAGGGACAGGGTCGTTGGAGTTCTACGAGCAGTACTTC.

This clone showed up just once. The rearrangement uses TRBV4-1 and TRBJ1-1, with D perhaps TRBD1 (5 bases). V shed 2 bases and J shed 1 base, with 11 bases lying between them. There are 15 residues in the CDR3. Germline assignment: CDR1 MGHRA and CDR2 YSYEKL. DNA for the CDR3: TGCGCCAGCAGCCAACAGGGAAGGTCGAACACTGAAGCTTTCTTT. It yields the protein CASSQQGRSNTEAFF.

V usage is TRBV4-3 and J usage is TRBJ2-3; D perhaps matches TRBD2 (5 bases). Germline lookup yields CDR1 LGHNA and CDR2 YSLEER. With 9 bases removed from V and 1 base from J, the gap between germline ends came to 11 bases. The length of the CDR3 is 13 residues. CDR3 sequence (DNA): TGCGCCAGTCGGGGTAGCGGCACAGATACGCAGTATTTT. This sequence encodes CASRGSGTDTQYF.

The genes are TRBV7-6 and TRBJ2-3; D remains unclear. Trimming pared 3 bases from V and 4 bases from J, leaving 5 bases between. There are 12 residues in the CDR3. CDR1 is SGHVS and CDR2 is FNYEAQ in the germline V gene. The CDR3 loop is CASSFPADTQYF. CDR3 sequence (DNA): TGTGCCAGCAGCTTCCCGGCAGATACGCAGTATTTT.

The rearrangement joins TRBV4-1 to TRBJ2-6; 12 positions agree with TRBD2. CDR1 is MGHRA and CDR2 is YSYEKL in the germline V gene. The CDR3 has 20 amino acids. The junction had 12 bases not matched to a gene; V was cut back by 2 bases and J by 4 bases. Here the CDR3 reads CASSQIGLAGGPQGANVLTF. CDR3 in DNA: TGCGCCAGCAGCCAAATTGGGCTAGCGGGAGGGCCGCAGGGGGCCAACGTCCTGACTTTC.

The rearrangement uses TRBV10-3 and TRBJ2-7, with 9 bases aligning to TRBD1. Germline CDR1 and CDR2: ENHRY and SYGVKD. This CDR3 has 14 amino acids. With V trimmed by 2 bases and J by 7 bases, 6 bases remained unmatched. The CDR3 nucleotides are TGTGCCATCAGTGAGCTACAGGGGGCGCGGGAGCAGTACTTC. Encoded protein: CAISELQGAREQYF.

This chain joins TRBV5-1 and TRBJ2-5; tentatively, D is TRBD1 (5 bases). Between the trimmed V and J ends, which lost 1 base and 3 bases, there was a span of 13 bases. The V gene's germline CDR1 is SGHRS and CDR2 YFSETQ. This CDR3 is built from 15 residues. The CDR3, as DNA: TGCGCCAGCAGCTTGCAGGGCAGGGTGGAAGAGACCCAGTACTTC. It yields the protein CASSLQGRVEETQYF.

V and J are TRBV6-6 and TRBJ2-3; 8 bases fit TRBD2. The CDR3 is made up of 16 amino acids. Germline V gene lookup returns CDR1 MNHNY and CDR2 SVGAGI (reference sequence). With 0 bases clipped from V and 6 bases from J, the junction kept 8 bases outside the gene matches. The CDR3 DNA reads TGTGCCAGCAGTTACTCCGAACTAGCGGCCGGGGATACGCAGTATTTT. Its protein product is CASSYSELAAGDTQYF.

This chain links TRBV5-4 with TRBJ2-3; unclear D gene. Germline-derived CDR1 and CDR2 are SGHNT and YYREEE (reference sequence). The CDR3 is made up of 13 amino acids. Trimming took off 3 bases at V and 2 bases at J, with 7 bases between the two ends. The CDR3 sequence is CASSWPLTDTQYF. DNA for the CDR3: TGTGCCAGCAGCTGGCCTCTCACAGATACGCAGTATTTT.

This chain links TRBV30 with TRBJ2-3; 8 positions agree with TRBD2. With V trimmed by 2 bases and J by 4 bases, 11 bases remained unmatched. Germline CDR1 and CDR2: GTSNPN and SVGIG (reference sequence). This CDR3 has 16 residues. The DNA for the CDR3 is TGTGCCTGGAGTTCTCCCTTCGCGGGAGGTTCAGATACGCAGTATTTT. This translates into CAWSSPFAGGSDTQYF.

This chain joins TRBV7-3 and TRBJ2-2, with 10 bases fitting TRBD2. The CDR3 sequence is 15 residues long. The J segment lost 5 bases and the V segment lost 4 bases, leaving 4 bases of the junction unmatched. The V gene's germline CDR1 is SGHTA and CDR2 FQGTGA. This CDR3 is CASSSSGGLTGELFF. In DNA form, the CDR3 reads TGTGCCAGCAGCTCTAGCGGGGGACTGACCGGGGAGCTGTTTTTT.